The next 4 T cell receptor beta chains were all read from a single sample in a study of response to subunit inactivated influenza vaccine (dated by TCRdb to the late 2010s). Receptor libraries were prepared by RT-PCR. These reads were obtained on an Illumina HiSeq 2500. Using fastp trimming at Q25 and MiXCR clonotype assembly, TCRdb reanalyzed the public sequencing data and kept in-frame beta chains. Rows matching on CDR3 protein sequence are summarized as one entry with the most common DNA and genes. The sample records about 570,000 distinct CDR3 sequences, approximately 10% of which are singletons. The ten largest clones capture roughly 11% of the sample. These data also featured in a second study, about T cells expressing NK-cell markers. The second study also describes: TCR beta cDNA libraries were prepared using 5'RACE template switching, which introduced a universal primer site and unique molecular identifiers.

Sequenced here: PBMCs from blood, sampled on the day of vaccination. All receptors come from a man aged 50 or older who received an inactivated influenza vaccine. Donor details come from another sample of the same person, matched by shared clones.

V usage is TRBV6-5 and J usage is TRBJ2-7; 11 bases agree with TRBD2. The CDR3 has 15 residues. CDR1 is MNHEY and CDR2 is SVGAGI in the germline V gene. Germline trimming cut 1 base from V and 7 bases from J; bases unmatched to any gene: 6. The DNA for the CDR3 is TGTGCCAGCAGTTACTACACTAGCGGGGGTTGGGAGCAGTACTTC. Protein product: CASSYYTSGGWEQYF.

This clonotype was observed a handful of times. V and J are TRBV6-1 and TRBJ1-1; D is unclear. The germline gives CDR1 MNHNS, CDR2 SASEGT. The CDR3 is 14 amino acids. Trimming took 6 bases from V and 7 from J, leaving 18 bases between them. The CDR3 here is CASSSGGKKDEAFF. The CDR3 nucleotides read TGTGCCAGCAGCAGCGGAGGGAAGAAGGATGAAGCTTTCTTT.

The chain couples TRBV4-1 to TRBJ1-6; TRBD1 matches 10 bases. Germline V gives CDR1 MGHRA, CDR2 YSYEKL. V lost 4 bases, J lost 6 bases, and 3 bases stayed unmatched. The CDR3 contains 15 residues. CDR3 region: CASSLRTGGNSPLHF. The CDR3 DNA sequence: TGCGCCAGCAGCCTCAGGACAGGGGGTAATTCACCCCTCCACTTT.

This clonotype was recorded a few times. V gene TRBV3-1 combines with J gene TRBJ2-7; perhaps TRBD1 as D (6 bases). The CDR3 sequence is 13 residues long. V lost 4 bases, J lost 6 bases, and 13 bases lay in between. Germline V gene data show CDR1 as LGHDT and CDR2 as YNNKEL (reference sequence). CDR3 sequence (DNA): TGTGCCAGCAGCCCTCGACAGGCTGGCGAGCAGTACTTC. This gives the protein CASSPRQAGEQYF.